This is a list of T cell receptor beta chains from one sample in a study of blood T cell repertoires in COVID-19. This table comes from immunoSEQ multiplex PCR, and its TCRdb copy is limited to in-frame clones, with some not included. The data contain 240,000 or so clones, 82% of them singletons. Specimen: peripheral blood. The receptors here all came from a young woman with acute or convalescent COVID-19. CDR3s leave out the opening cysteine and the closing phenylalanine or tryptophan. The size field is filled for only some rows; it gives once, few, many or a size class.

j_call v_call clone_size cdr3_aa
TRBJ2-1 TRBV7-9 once ASSLARLAGRGEQF
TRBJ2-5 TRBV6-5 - ASSKSSNEETQY
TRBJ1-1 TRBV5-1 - ASSSTGVNTEAF
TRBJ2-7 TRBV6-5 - ASREGSGTSQY
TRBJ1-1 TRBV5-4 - ASSFRVTNTEAF
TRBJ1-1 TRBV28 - ASSFHPPTGGEAF
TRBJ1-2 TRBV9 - ASSQGPGNYGYT
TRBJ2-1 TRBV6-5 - ASSYTLSGNYNEQF
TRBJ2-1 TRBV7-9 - ASRPLGDNYNEQF
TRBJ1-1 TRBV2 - ASSAVVVNTEAF
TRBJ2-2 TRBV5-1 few ASSLALAGNTGELF
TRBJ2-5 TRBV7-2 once ASSHPPPIETQY
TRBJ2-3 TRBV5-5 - ASSLEASGSRSDTQY
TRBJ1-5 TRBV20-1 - SASSELWSNQPQH
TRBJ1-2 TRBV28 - ASSRTGFRNYGYT
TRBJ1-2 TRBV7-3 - ASSLKEAPHLPGGYGYT
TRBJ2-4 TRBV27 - ASSLTGANIQY